This T cell receptor beta chain was profiled in a study of blood T cell repertoires in COVID-19. At the level of the study: Samples taken during acute and convalescent COVID-19 were collected in the United States, Italy and Spain.

Here immunoSEQ multiplex PCR was the method, and the copy in TCRdb shows in-frame clones only, minus some. The repertoire has about 270,000 clones, roughly 86% of them found once; the top ten carry about 1%. CDR1 and CDR2 from the germline V gene are KGHDR and SFDVKD. The CDR3 is made up of 14 amino acids. Trimming left V 3 bases short and J 2 bases short, with 9 bases between. This rearrangement joins TRBV24-1 to TRBJ2-5; D may be TRBD2 (6 bases). This TCR derives from a woman in her 30s who had recovered from COVID-19. Sequencing input: PBMCs or T cells enriched from blood (not recorded which). The CDR3, as DNA: TGTGCCACCAGTGATGCCGGGACTCAAGAGACCCAGTACTTC. Translated, it gives CATSDAGTQETQYF.